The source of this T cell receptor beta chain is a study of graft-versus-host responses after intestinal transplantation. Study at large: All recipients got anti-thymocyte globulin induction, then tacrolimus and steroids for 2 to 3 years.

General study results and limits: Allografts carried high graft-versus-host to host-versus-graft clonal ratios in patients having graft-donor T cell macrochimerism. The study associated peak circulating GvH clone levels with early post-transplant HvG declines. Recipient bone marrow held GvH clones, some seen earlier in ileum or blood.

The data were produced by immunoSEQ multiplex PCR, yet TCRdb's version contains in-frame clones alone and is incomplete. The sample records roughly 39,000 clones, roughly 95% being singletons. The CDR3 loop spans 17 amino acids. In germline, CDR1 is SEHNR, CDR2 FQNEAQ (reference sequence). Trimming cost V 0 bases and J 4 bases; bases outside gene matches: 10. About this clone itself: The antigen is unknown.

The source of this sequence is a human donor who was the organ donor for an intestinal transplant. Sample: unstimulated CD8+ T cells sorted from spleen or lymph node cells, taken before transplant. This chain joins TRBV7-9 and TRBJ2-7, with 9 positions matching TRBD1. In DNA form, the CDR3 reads TGTGCCAGCAGCTTAGCTCAGTCGGGGACAGGGCTATACGAGCAGTACTTC. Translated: CASSLAQSGTGLYEQYF.